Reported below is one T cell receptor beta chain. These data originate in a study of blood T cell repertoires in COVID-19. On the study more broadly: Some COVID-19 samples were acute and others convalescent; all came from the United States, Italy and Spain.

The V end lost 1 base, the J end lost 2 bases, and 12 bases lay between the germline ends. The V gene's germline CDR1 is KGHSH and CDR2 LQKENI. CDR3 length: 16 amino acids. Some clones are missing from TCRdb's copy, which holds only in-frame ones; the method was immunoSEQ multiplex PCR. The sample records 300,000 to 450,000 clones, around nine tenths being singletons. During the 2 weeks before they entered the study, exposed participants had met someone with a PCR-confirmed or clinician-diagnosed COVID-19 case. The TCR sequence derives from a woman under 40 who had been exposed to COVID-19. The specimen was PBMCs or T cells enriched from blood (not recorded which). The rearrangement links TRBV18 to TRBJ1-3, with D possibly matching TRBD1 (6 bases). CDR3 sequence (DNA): TGTGCCAGCTCACCACTTCAACAGGGAGCTGGAAACACCATATATTTT. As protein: CASSPLQQGAGNTIYF.